The 17 T cell receptor beta chains below come from one sample, sequenced in a study of blood T cell repertoires in COVID-19. Sequencing was performed with immunoSEQ multiplex PCR; in TCRdb, only in-frame clones are kept and a portion is missing. The sample records about 46,000 clones, around 87% being singletons. Sequencing used peripheral blood. These TCRs come from a human donor in a cohort sampled during active COVID-19.

The chain combines TRBV30 with TRBJ1-1; D unclear. Germline V gives CDR1 GTSNPN, CDR2 SVGIG (reference sequence). The ends were cut back, 8 bases at V and 0 bases at J, with 10 bases in the middle. The CDR3 spans 12 residues. CDR3 bases: TGTGCCACGGAGGTTCTGAACACTGAAGCTTTCTTT. Translated: CATEVLNTEAFF.

CDR3 region: CASSEGTGSSYEQYF. The CDR3, as DNA: TGTGCCAGCAGTGAAGGGACAGGGTCCTCCTACGAGCAGTACTTC. This rearrangement joins TRBV6-1 to TRBJ2-7; 8 bases are a match to TRBD1. J was trimmed by 0 bases and V by 1 base; bases with no gene match: 2. From germline, CDR1 is MNHNS and CDR2 SASEGT. This CDR3 region has 15 residues.

The J gene is TRBJ2-5, the V gene TRBV2; D might be TRBD2 (5 bases). The CDR3 runs to 14 residues. Germline CDR1 is SNHLY and CDR2 is FYNNEI. V lost 2 bases, J lost 0 bases, and 7 bases lay in between. The CDR3 sequence: CASSELDYQETQYF. CDR3 nucleotide sequence: TGTGCCAGCAGTGAATTGGACTACCAAGAGACCCAGTACTTC.

J is TRBJ1-4 and V is TRBV25-1, with 7 nucleotides matching TRBD1. The germline V gene has CDR1 MGHDK and CDR2 SYGVNS. J gave up 1 base and V 4 bases, and 6 bases lay outside the gene matches. The CDR3 contains 16 residues. Written as DNA, the CDR3 is TGTGCCAGCAGTGTGGAATCAGGGGGAACTAATGAAAAACTGTTTTTT. Its protein is CASSVESGGTNEKLFF.

This clone showed up just once. J is TRBJ2-3 and V is TRBV5-1; 13 nucleotides line up with TRBD2. The J segment lost 4 bases and the V segment lost 5 bases, leaving 1 base of the junction unmatched. The length of the CDR3 is 14 residues. CDR1 and CDR2 (germline): SGHRS, YFSETQ. The CDR3, as DNA: TGCGCCAGCAGAGGACTAGCGGGAGCAGATACGCAGTATTTT. Translating it yields CASRGLAGADTQYF.

Only a few counts were recorded for this clone. The chain joins TRBV27 to TRBJ1-5; D ambiguous. Germline CDR1 and CDR2: MNHEY and SMNVEV (reference sequence). Trimming shortened V by 1 base and J by 5 bases, and 6 bases separated the two germline ends. The CDR3 extends over 13 amino acids. The CDR3 DNA reads as TGTGCCAGCAGTTTATGGGCGTATCAGCCCCAGCATTTT. Protein sequence: CASSLWAYQPQHF.

V and J are TRBV12-3 or TRBV12-4 and TRBJ2-7; D might be TRBD1 (5 bases). CDR3 size: 13 residues. The ends were cut back, 3 bases at V and 2 bases at J, with 8 bases in the middle. The CDR3 spells CASSLRTTYEQYF. The DNA of the CDR3 is TGTGCCAGCAGTTTGAGGACAACCTACGAGCAGTACTTC.

The chain links TRBV12-3 or TRBV12-4 to TRBJ1-1; possible D gene TRBD1, 6 bases. This CDR3 is built from 11 residues. V was pared by 10 bases and J by 6 bases, with 12 bases between. CDR3 loop: CAIIQGSEAFF. The CDR3 DNA reads TGTGCCATCATACAGGGCTCTGAAGCTTTCTTT.

J is TRBJ2-1 and V is TRBV5-1, with D perhaps matching TRBD1 (5 bases). CDR1 is SGHRS and CDR2 is YFSETQ in the germline V gene. The CDR3 sequence is 14 residues long. Between the trimmed V and J ends, which lost 1 base and 2 bases, there was a span of 7 bases. CDR3 sequence reads: CASSLQGTYNEQFF. The CDR3, as DNA: TGCGCCAGCAGCTTGCAGGGAACCTACAATGAGCAGTTCTTC.

The sample holds one count of this clone. The chain's CDR3 is CASHGAGGAYEQYF. CDR3 coding DNA: TGTGCCTCACACGGCGCGGGAGGGGCGTACGAGCAGTACTTC. This chain connects TRBV28 to TRBJ2-7, with TRBD2 identical over 9 bases. Germline V CDR1 and CDR2: MDHEN, SYDVKM. The V gene end was trimmed by 11 bases and the J gene end by 4 bases; junction bases not matched to a gene: 12. The CDR3 sequence is 14 residues long. Filled out from reference TRBV28 and TRBJ2-7, the complete variable domain reads DVKVTQSSRYLVKRTGEKVFLECVQDMDHENMFWYRQDPGLGLRLIYFSYDVKMKEKGDIPEGYSVSREKKERFSLILESASTNQTSMYLCASHGAGGAYEQYFGPGTRLTVT.

There are a few counts of this clone. This chain connects TRBV5-6 to TRBJ2-7; 7 bases map to TRBD1. CDR3 length: 14 residues. Trimming cost V 4 bases and J 7 bases; bases outside gene matches: 11. Per germline, CDR1 SGHDT and CDR2 YYEEEE. In nucleotides, the CDR3 is TGTGCCAGCAGCACAGGGACAGACCTCGGGGAGCAGTACTTC. This encodes CASSTGTDLGEQYF.

J is TRBJ1-3 and V is TRBV12-5; D perhaps matches TRBD1 (6 bases). Germline values: CDR1 LGHNT, CDR2 FRNRAP. The CDR3 is 18 amino acids. Trimming removed 2 bases at V and 5 bases at J, with 22 bases between. DNA for the CDR3: TGTGCTAGTGGTTTGCCACCCGGACAGAGTAAATCTCGAAACACCATATATTTT. Encoded protein: CASGLPPGQSKSRNTIYF. The full variable domain, its missing parts supplied by reference TRBV12-5 and TRBJ1-3, is DARVTQTPRHKVTEMGQEVTMRCQPILGHNTVFWYRQTMMQGLELLAYFRNRAPLDDSGMPKDRFSAEMPDATLATLKIQPSEPRDSAVYFCASGLPPGQSKSRNTIYFGEGSWLTVV.

The chain has TRBV5-5 and TRBJ2-7; 9 bases are shared with TRBD1. This CDR3 contains 15 residues. V lost 4 bases, J lost 6 bases, and 11 bases stayed unmatched. Germline lookup yields CDR1 SGHKS and CDR2 YYEKEE (reference sequence). The CDR3 reads CASSVSGTGFSEQYF. The CDR3 bases are TGTGCCAGCAGCGTCTCCGGGACAGGGTTTTCCGAGCAGTACTTC.

The rearrangement uses TRBV5-6 and TRBJ2-3; 7 bases fit TRBD2. Losses at the gene ends were 4 bases for V and 5 bases for J; bases not matched to a gene: 16. The length of the CDR3 is 17 residues. Per the germline V gene, CDR1 is SGHDT and CDR2 is YYEEEE. The CDR3 here is CASSLGTTDQTRDTQYF. CDR3 DNA sequence: TGTGCCAGCAGCCTCGGGACTACAGACCAAACCAGAGATACGCAGTATTTT.

The chain employs TRBV18 and TRBJ2-7, with 15 nucleotides matching TRBD2. Germline lookup yields CDR1 KGHSH and CDR2 LQKENI. This CDR3 region has 18 residues. V lost 3 bases and J lost 0; bases outside the gene matches: 6. CDR3 residues: CASSPGTSGRQISYEQYF. In DNA, the CDR3 is TGTGCCAGCTCACCCGGGACTAGCGGGAGGCAAATCTCCTACGAGCAGTACTTC.

This sequence joins TRBV6-4 and TRBJ1-5, with 7 bases matching TRBD1. With 6 bases clipped from V and 6 bases from J, the junction kept 14 bases outside the gene matches. CDR3 size: 16 residues. Germline lookup yields CDR1 MRHNA and CDR2 SNTAGT. In DNA form, the CDR3 reads TGTGCCAGCAGCGAAGACAGGGCTATCTCACGTCAGCCCCAGCATTTT. This encodes CASSEDRAISRQPQHF.

This chain joins TRBV10-3 and TRBJ1-2; TRBD1 aligns across 10 bases. Unmatched junction bases numbered 12, after V lost 11 bases and J lost 6 bases. The CDR3 has 14 amino acids. Germline V CDR1 and CDR2: ENHRY, SYGVKD. The CDR3 is CASTGGWVSHGYTF. The CDR3 nucleotides read TGTGCCTCGACAGGGGGCTGGGTTTCTCATGGCTACACCTTC.